This TCR beta chain was recorded in a study of beta chain features in type 1 diabetes. Notes on the study in general: Insertions were fewer and deletions more numerous at VDJ junctions in type 1 diabetes patients.

Sorting gave populations that all exceeded 98% purity. Expressed TCRB transcripts were sequenced after all isolated RNA was converted to cDNA. The repertoire was sequenced with immunoSEQ multiplex PCR; TCRdb's copy has only in-frame clones and lacks some. The sample has fewer than 350,000 clones, around 19% seen once. This clone was counted a few times. Its antigen is not identified. CDR1 is LGHNA, CDR2 YNFKEQ, per germline. Deletions cut 2 bases from V and 2 bases from J, with 13 bases between. The CDR3 covers 15 residues. The sequencing input was naive CD4+ T cells from blood. The chain joins TRBV4-2 to TRBJ2-7, with D possibly being TRBD1 (5 bases). The source of this sequence is a woman between 18 and 29 years old in good health. The chain's CDR3 is CASSQTLTATYEQYF. CDR3 sequence (DNA): TGTGCCAGCAGCCAAACCCTGACAGCGACCTACGAGCAGTACTTC.